Following are 23 T cell receptor beta chains from one sample sequenced in a study of T-cell memory formation after mild COVID-19. In TCRdb, the 5' RACE reads were re-called with MiXCR into one record per CDR3 protein. The sample has some 300,000 distinct CDR3 sequences, around 20% seen once. The sequenced sample consisted of PBMCs or a T cell subset sorted from them (not recorded which). Source of these receptors: a man between 18 and 29 years old who had mild COVID-19 (a few samples of this study predate the infection). Cell type and time point are not known.

V gene TRBV7-2 combines with J gene TRBJ2-5; TRBD1 might be the D (6 bases). V was pared by 0 bases and J by 4 bases, with 12 bases between. The V gene's germline CDR1 is SGHTA and CDR2 FQGNSA. The CDR3 is 15 amino acids. CDR3 nucleotide sequence: TGTGCCAGCAGCTTAGCGCAGGGCAGGGGAGAGACCCAGTACTTC. It translates to CASSLAQGRGETQYF.

This clonotype was counted a few times. The rearrangement links TRBV5-1 to TRBJ1-4; 9 positions agree with TRBD1. Germline V gives CDR1 SGHRS, CDR2 YFSETQ. The CDR3 extends over 14 amino acids. Trimming took 4 bases from V and 8 from J; bases not matched to a gene: 6. The CDR3 loop reads CASSEDRGGEKLFF. The CDR3 nucleotides read TGCGCCAGCAGCGAGGACAGGGGAGGAGAAAAACTGTTTTTT.

The V call is TRBV14, the J call TRBJ2-6, with TRBD2 matching 7 bases. The germline gives CDR1 SGHDN, CDR2 FVKESK. This CDR3 region has 18 residues. The ends lost 2 bases at V and 2 bases at J; junction bases unmatched: 9. In DNA form, the CDR3 reads TGTGCCAGCAGCCAATTGGCATCGGCGGGAGCTGGGGCCAACGTCCTGACTTTC. It yields the protein CASSQLASAGAGANVLTF.

This clonotype has just a few counts. This chain links TRBV5-1 with TRBJ2-3, with D unresolved. Trimming shortened V by 4 bases and J by 2 bases, and 17 bases separated the two germline ends. Germline lookup yields CDR1 SGHRS and CDR2 YFSETQ. This CDR3 is 16 amino acids long. CDR3 loop: CASSPRVKDPTDTQYF. For the CDR3, the DNA is TGCGCCAGCAGCCCAAGGGTTAAGGATCCCACAGATACGCAGTATTTT.

The chain uses TRBV29-1 and TRBJ1-5; 8 bases fit TRBD1. J was trimmed by 4 bases and V by 6 bases; bases with no gene match: 8. The CDR3 spans 14 residues. Germline V CDR1 and CDR2: SQVTM, ANQGSEA. CDR3 amino acids: CSVAGQVGNQPQHF. The CDR3 nucleotides are TGCAGCGTCGCGGGACAGGTAGGGAATCAGCCCCAGCATTTT.

This clonotype has a handful of counts. The chain links TRBV6-5 to TRBJ2-5; TRBD2 aligns across 12 bases. With 4 bases clipped from V and 2 bases from J, the junction kept 8 bases outside the gene matches. CDR1 is MNHEY and CDR2 is SVGAGI in the germline V gene. The CDR3 is made up of 17 amino acids. The CDR3, as DNA: TGTGCCAGCAGTTCACCCTTCGGACTAGCGGGGCAAGAGACCCAGTACTTC. This translates into CASSSPFGLAGQETQYF.

The sample holds a few counts of this clonotype. V gene TRBV11-2 combines with J gene TRBJ2-1; 7 bases match TRBD2. Trimming cost V 4 bases and J 2 bases; bases outside gene matches: 2. The germline gives CDR1 SGHAT, CDR2 FQNNGV. This CDR3 has 14 amino acids. CDR3 region: CASSSSGTYNEQFF. DNA of the CDR3: TGTGCCAGCAGCTCCAGCGGGACCTACAATGAGCAGTTCTTC.

The chain carries TRBV7-3 and TRBJ2-1; perhaps TRBD1 as D (7 bases). V lost 4 bases and J lost 12, with 13 bases in between. The length of the CDR3 is 12 residues. The germline V gene has CDR1 SGHTA and CDR2 FQGTGA. The CDR3 DNA reads as TGTGCCAGCAGCTCAGGGGGGCCGGTGCAGTTCTTC. Protein sequence: CASSSGGPVQFF.

The chain employs TRBV5-3 and TRBJ1-2; D is undetermined. TRBV5-3 is annotated as an ORF whose role is uncertain. Deletions cut 6 bases from V and 8 bases from J, with 17 bases between. This CDR3 spans 13 amino acids. CDR3 in amino acids: CARNLSWAAGYTF. The CDR3 DNA reads TGTGCCAGAAACCTCTCTTGGGCAGCCGGCTACACCTTC.

This clonotype was seen a handful of times. The V and J genes are TRBV4-1 and TRBJ1-2, with D perhaps TRBD1 (5 bases). V lost 3 bases and J lost 10, with 15 bases in between. The CDR3 runs to 13 residues. Per the germline V gene, CDR1 is MGHRA and CDR2 is YSYEKL. CDR3: CASSHVRDLSYTF. The CDR3 DNA follows: TGCGCCAGCAGCCACGTCCGGGACTTATCCTACACCTTC.

The V and J genes are TRBV6-4 and TRBJ1-5, with TRBD1 matching over 7 bases. The CDR3 is made up of 15 amino acids. Germline CDR1 reads MRHNA; CDR2 reads SNTAGT. V lost 5 bases and J lost 2; bases outside the gene matches: 6. CDR3 DNA sequence: TGTGCCAGCAGTCAGACAGGGTCCGGCAATCAGCCCCAGCATTTT. Protein sequence: CASSQTGSGNQPQHF.

The V call is TRBV18, the J call TRBJ1-5, with D possibly matching TRBD1 (5 bases). This CDR3 has 15 residues. Germline CDR1 is KGHSH and CDR2 is LQKENI. Trimming stripped 4 bases from V and 1 base from J, with 11 bases between. CDR3 DNA: TGTGCCAGCTCACTACAGGCCCTAAGCAATCAGCCCCAGCATTTT. It translates to CASSLQALSNQPQHF.

The chain carries TRBV5-1 and TRBJ2-6; D is uncertain. This CDR3 is 15 amino acids long. Trimming cost V 2 bases and J 2 bases, with 8 bases left between them. Germline V gene lookup returns CDR1 SGHRS and CDR2 YFSETQ. The CDR3: CASSLSGTGANVLTF. The CDR3 nucleotides read TGCGCCAGCAGCTTATCCGGTACTGGGGCCAACGTCCTGACTTTC. Drawing the rest from reference TRBV5-1 and TRBJ2-6, the complete variable domain is KAGVTQTPRYLIKTRGQQVTLSCSPISGHRSVSWYQQTPGQGLQFLFEYFSETQRNKGNFPGRFSGRQFSNSRSEMNVSTLELGDSALYLCASSLSGTGANVLTFGAGSRLTVL.

This clonotype was observed a handful of times. This sequence joins TRBV4-3 and TRBJ2-3; 11 positions agree with TRBD2. Trimming took 0 bases from V and 1 from J; bases not matched to a gene: 0. The CDR3 runs 16 residues. Germline V gives CDR1 LGHNA, CDR2 YSLEER. Written as DNA, the CDR3 is TGCGCCAGCAGCCAAGAACTAGCGGGGGGCACAGATACGCAGTATTTT. It encodes CASSQELAGGTDTQYF.

The chain joins TRBV20-1 to TRBJ2-1; perhaps TRBD1 as D (6 bases). Between the trimmed V and J ends, which lost 6 bases and 0 bases, there was a span of 12 bases. This CDR3 is 14 amino acids long. Germline V CDR1 and CDR2: DFQATT, SNEGSKA (reference sequence). DNA of the CDR3: TGCAGTGCAAACAGGGCCAGCTCCTACAATGAGCAGTTCTTC. It is translated as CSANRASSYNEQFF.

This clonotype was observed a few times. This sequence joins TRBV4-1 and TRBJ1-4; D is unresolved. Germline V CDR1 and CDR2: MGHRA, YSYEKL. The CDR3 runs 16 residues. Trimming removed 0 bases at V and 4 bases at J, with 12 bases between. CDR3 nucleotides: TGCGCCAGCAGCCAAGATCAAGCAGGAGTTAATGAAAAACTGTTTTTT. Residues: CASSQDQAGVNEKLFF.

This clonotype was seen only a few times. CDR3 sequence (DNA): TGTGCCAGCAGCGGAACAGGGGGAGTCTACGAGCAGTACTTC. Protein product: CASSGTGGVYEQYF. The genes are TRBV7-2 and TRBJ2-7, with 8 bases fitting TRBD1. Germline-derived CDR1 and CDR2 are SGHTA and FQGNSA. The ends lost 5 bases at V and 3 bases at J; junction bases unmatched: 6. CDR3 length: 14 amino acids.

V and J are TRBV7-2 and TRBJ2-5, with 8 bases matching TRBD1. CDR1 and CDR2 (germline): SGHTA, FQGNSA. With V trimmed by 1 base and J by 5 bases, 6 bases remained unmatched. This CDR3 contains 15 residues. CDR3 residues: CASSLGQGARETQYF. CDR3 coding DNA: TGTGCCAGCAGCTTAGGGCAGGGGGCGAGGGAGACCCAGTACTTC.

This clonotype was detected a few times. The V gene is TRBV4-3, the J gene TRBJ2-1; 8 bases align to TRBD1. The CDR3 is 17 residues long. Trimming at V came to 0 bases and at J to 4 bases, leaving 8 bases not matched to a gene. Per the germline V gene, CDR1 is LGHNA and CDR2 is YSLEER. As DNA, the CDR3 is TGCGCCAGCAGCCAAGAGGTGGACAGGGAGGCGTACAATGAGCAGTTCTTC. Translating it yields CASSQEVDREAYNEQFF.

The chain recombines TRBV5-4 with TRBJ1-2; D possibly corresponds to TRBD1 (5 bases). The CDR3 consists of 13 residues. Germline assignment: CDR1 SGHNT and CDR2 YYREEE (reference sequence). The ends were cut back, 3 bases at V and 6 bases at J, with 12 bases in the middle. CDR3 protein: CASSSVGQDGYTF. Here the CDR3 DNA reads TGTGCCAGCAGCTCTGTGGGGCAGGATGGCTACACCTTC. Full variable domain (missing parts from reference TRBV5-4 and TRBJ1-2): ETGVTQSPTHLIKTRGQQVTLRCSSQSGHNTVSWYQQALGQGPQFIFQYYREEENGRGNFPPRFSGLQFPNYSSELNVNALELDDSALYLCASSSVGQDGYTFGSGTRLTVV.

The chain has TRBV19 and TRBJ2-7, with D possibly matching TRBD2 (6 bases). V lost 5 bases and J lost 2, with 19 bases in between. Per germline, CDR1 LNHDA and CDR2 SQIVND (reference sequence). There are 16 residues in the CDR3. The CDR3 DNA sequence: TGTGCCAGTAGTCCTGTGGGGGGAGCCCCGGCCTACGAGCAGTACTTC. As protein: CASSPVGGAPAYEQYF.

V gene TRBV6-1 combines with J gene TRBJ2-1; 11 bases fit TRBD1. The germline V gene has CDR1 MNHNS and CDR2 SASEGT. V trimming: 5 bases; J trimming: 7 bases; junction bases outside the gene matches: 13. This CDR3 is built from 17 residues. CDR3 in DNA: TGTGCCAGCAGTTCCCGGGACAGGGGGGTTTCGAGGAATGAGCAGTTCTTC. Its translation is CASSSRDRGVSRNEQFF.

This clonotype has a handful of counts. The junction departs from germline at one end; a sequencing error may be responsible. This sequence joins TRBV30 and TRBJ2-3; 8 nucleotides agree with TRBD2. CDR1 is GTSNPN and CDR2 is SVGIG in the germline V gene (reference sequence). CDR3 length: 14 amino acids. CDR3 sequence: CAGSAAGGTDTQYF. CDR3 nucleotide sequence: TGTGCCGGGAGTGCAGCGGGAGGCACAGATACGCAGTATTTT.